The 12 T cell receptor beta chains reported below all come from one sample, sequenced in a study of tumor-infiltrating lymphocytes in primary liver carcinoma. A primer matching the constant region was used to make TCR beta cDNA from about 500 ng of total RNA. Slightly modified ARM-PCR served as the procedure for the TCR beta libraries. These libraries came from three rounds of nested multiplex PCR. For roughly 10 cycles apiece, the opening two PCR rounds ran with TRBV1-TRBV30 forward primers and a C-beta reverse primer. TCRdb called the multiplex PCR reads again in MiXCR, with one record for every CDR3 protein. Here the sample spans some 50,000 distinct CDR3 sequences, roughly 70% being singletons. It was from around 18-30 mg of unsorted bulk tissue that RNA and DNA were co-extracted. The sample was liver tumor tissue from sampling region 5. The subset was: tumor region T5, tumor centre. These receptors originate from a man aged 40-50 years with primary liver carcinoma and hepatitis B virus infection.

The chain links TRBV10-3 to TRBJ2-2; D not resolved. The CDR3 spans 13 residues. Germline V gene sequence: CDR1 ENHRY, CDR2 SYGVKD. The CDR3 loop reads CVISGPNTGELFF. CDR3 DNA sequence: TGTGTCATTAGTGGGCCGAACACCGGGGAGCTGTTTTTT.

This clonotype was found many times. This chain joins TRBV28 and TRBJ2-7, with 8 nucleotides matching TRBD1. The germline gives CDR1 MDHEN, CDR2 SYDVKM. V trimming: 8 bases; J trimming: 6 bases; junction bases outside the gene matches: 6. The CDR3 extends over 12 amino acids. The CDR3 DNA is TGTGCCAGCGTTGCCCAGGGGGCCGAGCAGTACTTC. Its translation: CASVAQGAEQYF.

There are many counts of this clonotype. The V gene is TRBV7-9, the J gene TRBJ2-1; 9 bases are shared with TRBD2. The germline gives CDR1 SEHNR, CDR2 FQNEAQ (reference sequence). Trimming at V came to 4 bases and at J to 9 bases, leaving 10 bases not matched to a gene. The CDR3 has 15 residues. The CDR3 DNA follows: TGTGCCAGCAGCTCCCTAGGCGGGAGGGAGACTGAGCAGTTCTTC. Translating gives CASSSLGGRETEQFF.

The chain has TRBV29-1 and TRBJ2-3; D is possibly TRBD1 (5 bases). The DNA end is more similar to TRBJ1-5, so the J call may be wrong. Germline lookup yields CDR1 SQVTM and CDR2 ANQGSEA. This CDR3 has 15 residues. The CDR3 nucleotides are TGCAGCGTCCTACTAGCGCAGGGCCGGCCAGATACGCAGCATTTT. Amino acid sequence: CSVLLAQGRPDTQHF.

This clonotype was observed many times. This chain links TRBV28 with TRBJ2-1; TRBD1 agrees at 10 bases. The length of the CDR3 is 12 residues. CDR1 and CDR2 (germline): MDHEN, SYDVKM. The junction had 4 bases not matched to a gene; V was cut back by 2 bases and J by 15 bases. In nucleotides, the CDR3 is TGTGCCAGCAGTTTAAGGACAGGGGGTCCGTTCTTC. It is translated as CASSLRTGGPFF.

Details on this clonotype: The junction shows a germline mismatch at one end, possibly a read error. This rearrangement joins TRBV28 to TRBJ2-7; TRBD1 matches 8 bases. CDR3 length equals 14 residues. Per germline, CDR1 MDHEN and CDR2 SYDVKM. The CDR3, as DNA: TGTGTCAGCACCAAGGGGGCAGGGGGCTACGAGCGGTACTTC. It is translated as CVSTKGAGGYERYF. The complete variable domain, with remaining parts taken from reference TRBV28 and TRBJ2-7, reads DVKVTQSSRYLVKRTGEKVFLECVQDMDHENMFWYRQDPGLGLRLIYFSYDVKMKEKGDIPEGYSVSREKKERFSLILESASTNQTSMYLCVSTKGAGGYERYFGPGTRLTVT.

Concerning this clonotype itself: With a much larger clone just one base away, this may be a read error. The rearrangement links TRBV28 to TRBJ2-3; D may be TRBD1 or TRBD2 (5 bases each). The CDR3 is 14 amino acids. Germline CDR1 is MDHEN and CDR2 is SYDVKM. With 4 bases removed from V and 4 bases from J, the gap between germline ends came to 12 bases. Written as DNA, the CDR3 is TGTGCCAGCAGTTCCGTGGGGGACGCAGATACGCAGTATTTT. Encoded protein: CASSSVGDADTQYF.

The chain combines TRBV12-3 or TRBV12-4 with TRBJ1-6; tentatively, D is TRBD1 (6 bases). There are 14 residues in the CDR3. As DNA, the CDR3 is TGTGCTACCAGTTTAAACAGGGAGGATTCACCCCTCCACTTT. Translating gives CATSLNREDSPLHF.

Only a few counts were recorded for this clonotype. A much larger clone lies a single base off, so this may be a read error. The CDR3 ends on some other residue instead of the conserved phenylalanine or tryptophan, so this is likely a read error. The gene calls are TRBV29-1 and TRBJ2-1; D possibly corresponds to TRBD1 (6 bases). Germline-derived CDR1 and CDR2 are SQVTM and ANQGSEA. Trimming removed 0 bases at V and 8 bases at J, with 11 bases between. CDR3 length: 13 residues. The CDR3 DNA is TGCAGCGTTGAAGAATCAGGGGTTGATGAGCAGTTCCTC. It translates to CSVEESGVDEQFL.

The J gene is TRBJ2-7, the V gene TRBV28, with 9 bases identical to TRBD1. Germline CDR1 MDHEN, CDR2 SYDVKM. The CDR3 is 18 amino acids. Germline trimming cut 6 bases from V and 2 bases from J; bases unmatched to any gene: 17. For the CDR3, the DNA is TGTGCCAGCAGCTTGGGTCCAGGGACAGGGATAGGGGCCTACGAGCAGTACTTC. Its protein is CASSLGPGTGIGAYEQYF.

As concerns this clonotype: The junction departs from the called germline gene at one end, perhaps through a read error. The chain joins TRBV11-1 to TRBJ2-7; D call uncertain. The length of the CDR3 is 13 residues. Germline V gene sequence: CDR1 SGHAT, CDR2 FQDESV (reference sequence). The chain's CDR3 is CVSSLRSPYELYF. As DNA, the CDR3 is TGTGTCAGCAGCTTAAGATCGCCCTACGAACTGTACTTC.

This clonotype is judged medium-sized. This sequence joins TRBV11-3 and TRBJ2-1; 13 nucleotides line up with TRBD2. CDR1 and CDR2 (germline): SGHNT, YENEEA. Trimming cost V 2 bases and J 7 bases; bases outside gene matches: 11. CDR3 size: 18 residues. The CDR3 spells CASSLRGPGLAGSNEQFF. As DNA, the CDR3 is TGTGCCAGCAGCTTAAGGGGACCGGGACTAGCGGGATCAAATGAGCAGTTCTTC.